This record concerns one T cell receptor beta chain sequence. This sample is drawn from a study of blood T cell repertoires in COVID-19. On the study more broadly: The origin of the acute and convalescent COVID-19 samples was the United States, Italy and Spain. The cDNA or gDNA used as material had been derived from T cells, B-cell-depleted T cells, or PBMCs.

In the original workflow: Counts of nucleated cells, estimated from reference gene primer amplification, were obtained. Profiled with immunoSEQ multiplex PCR; TCRdb holds only in-frame clones, not every one. The D gene and trimming were derived from the DNA, and the V and J assignments and clone size from that table. The sample carries 80,000 or so clones, approximately 82% recorded once. Trimming removed 2 bases from V and 3 bases from J, with 13 bases in between. Germline CDR1 and CDR2: SGHVS and FNYEAQ. This CDR3 has 15 amino acids. Source material: peripheral blood. The rearrangement links TRBV7-6 to TRBJ2-5; TRBD2 might be the D (7 bases). The source of this sequence is a human donor in a cohort sampled during active COVID-19. This CDR3 is CASSLRGGIEETQYF. The CDR3 coding sequence is TGTGCCAGCAGCTTAAGGGGGGGGATCGAAGAGACCCAGTACTTC. The full variable domain, rest sourced from reference TRBV7-6 and TRBJ2-5, is GAGVSQSPRYKVTKRGQDVALRCDPISGHVSLYWYRQALGQGPEFLTYFNYEAQQDKSGLPNDRFSAERPEGSISTLTIQRTEQRDSAMYRCASSLRGGIEETQYFGPGTRLLVL.